One sample yielded the 21 T cell receptor beta chains listed below, sequenced in a study of T cells in localized non-small cell lung cancer (dated by TCRdb to 2020 to 2022). The library came from the immunoSEQ multiplex PCR assay. Not all clones reach the TCRdb copy of this immuneACCESS table, which keeps in-frame sequences only. Checked studies attribute under half of the gap to unresolved V genes and leave the rest unexplained. The sample table contains roughly 4,600 clones; only one count was recorded for over 25% of them. The leading ten clones occupy less than 6% of the sample. The specimen was lung tumor tissue, collected before any cancer treatment. These TCRs come from a man between 35 and 75 years old with stage III squamous cell lung carcinoma.

This chain joins TRBV5-1 and TRBJ2-7, with TRBD1 matching 7 bases. This CDR3 comprises 14 residues. Per germline, CDR1 SGHRS and CDR2 YFSETQ. V was clipped by 6 bases and J by 5 bases; unmatched bases: 11. The CDR3 here is CASKQGQGVDEQYF. The CDR3 region has the DNA TGCGCCAGCAAACAGGGGCAGGGTGTGGACGAGCAGTACTTC. Together with reference TRBV5-1 and TRBJ2-7, the CDR3 gives the full variable domain: KAGVTQTPRYLIKTRGQQVTLSCSPISGHRSVSWYQQTPGQGLQFLFEYFSETQRNKGNFPGRFSGRQFSNSRSEMNVSTLELGDSALYLCASKQGQGVDEQYFGPGTRLTVT.

V is TRBV2 and J is TRBJ1-6, with 9 bases that match TRBD1. Germline V lookup: CDR1 SNHLY, CDR2 FYNNEI. The V gene end was trimmed by 6 bases and the J gene end by 5 bases; junction bases not matched to a gene: 5. The CDR3 sequence is 15 residues long. The CDR3 spells CASSLGQGHNSPLHF. CDR3 DNA: TGTGCCAGCAGCCTGGGACAGGGTCATAATTCACCCCTCCACTTT.

The genes are TRBV30 and TRBJ1-5; tentative D call: TRBD1 (5 bases). The CDR3 extends over 13 amino acids. Per germline, CDR1 GTSNPN and CDR2 SVGIG (reference sequence). V gave up 2 bases and J gave up 1 base, with 6 bases separating them. This chain's CDR3 is CAWSRGSNQPQHF. CDR3 nucleotide sequence: TGTGCCTGGAGTCGGGGCAGCAATCAGCCCCAGCATTTT.

The CDR3 DNA sequence: TGTGCCAGCAGTTTGAACAGCAATGAGCAGTTCTTC. Its protein is CASSLNSNEQFF. The rearrangement joins TRBV25-1 to TRBJ2-1; D remains unclear. CDR1 is MGHDK and CDR2 is SYGVNS in the germline V gene. Trimming removed 5 bases from V and 6 bases from J, with 8 bases in between. CDR3 length equals 12 residues.

This chain connects TRBV5-1 to TRBJ2-3, with TRBD2 identical over 10 bases. V dropped 0 bases and J dropped 4; count of bases not matched to a gene: 8. Germline V lookup: CDR1 SGHRS, CDR2 YFSETQ. CDR3 length: 17 amino acids. In nucleotides, the CDR3 is TGCGCCAGCAGCTTGGGATACAGCGGGGGGGCGGCAGATACGCAGTATTTT. Its translation is CASSLGYSGGAADTQYF.

This clone was picked up a small number of times. The V call is TRBV10-3, the J call TRBJ1-2; perhaps TRBD1 as D (5 bases). V lost 0 bases and J 8 bases, leaving 7 bases between the germline ends. Germline CDR1 reads ENHRY; CDR2 reads SYGVKD. The length of the CDR3 is 12 residues. CDR3 loop: CAISESGEGYTF. Written as DNA, the CDR3 is TGTGCCATCAGTGAGTCAGGGGAAGGCTACACCTTC.

V and J are TRBV9 and TRBJ2-1, with TRBD2 matching 8 bases. The V and J ends lost 3 bases and 8 bases, in that order; junction bases with no gene match: 7. Germline-derived CDR1 and CDR2 are SGDLS and YYNGEE. The CDR3 runs to 14 residues. The CDR3 loop reads CASSGSGGLDEQFF. The CDR3, as DNA: TGTGCCAGCAGCGGGAGCGGGGGCCTCGATGAGCAGTTCTTC.

Judged by abundance, this clone is medium-sized. The genes are TRBV9 and TRBJ1-2; D not certain. The V gene's germline CDR1 is SGDLS and CDR2 YYNGEE. The CDR3 spans 13 residues. V shed 0 bases and J shed 4 bases, with 7 bases lying between them. The CDR3 loop is CASSVAATYGYTF. DNA for the CDR3: TGTGCCAGCAGCGTAGCGGCGACCTATGGCTACACCTTC.

This clone occurred a few times. The chain carries TRBV6-8 and TRBJ1-3; D not resolved. V was clipped by 6 bases and J by 2 bases, with 11 bases between them. The CDR3 length is 14 residues. Germline CDR1 and CDR2: MNHGY and SAAAGT. The CDR3 DNA follows: TGTGCCAGCAGGACCGAGGGTGCTGGAAACACCATATATTTT. It specifies CASRTEGAGNTIYF.

This chain uses TRBV19 with TRBJ2-2; D is possibly TRBD1 (6 bases). V was pared by 4 bases and J by 3 bases, with 12 bases between. CDR1 LNHDA and CDR2 SQIVND come from the germline V gene (reference sequence). The CDR3 spans 15 residues. This chain's CDR3 is CASSRVGQYTGELFF. For the CDR3, the DNA is TGTGCCAGTAGTAGAGTAGGACAGTACACCGGGGAGCTGTTTTTT.

This sequence joins TRBV14 and TRBJ2-2; the D gene could be TRBD1 or TRBD2 (6 bases each). Germline-derived CDR1 and CDR2 are SGHDN and FVKESK. This CDR3 has 14 amino acids. Trimming removed 4 bases from V and 5 bases from J, with 11 bases in between. The CDR3 reads CASSPKGGTGELFF. In DNA form, the CDR3 reads TGTGCCAGCAGCCCAAAAGGGGGGACCGGGGAGCTGTTTTTT.

Written as DNA, the CDR3 is TGCGCCAGCAGCTTGGTGGGGGATCAAGAGACCCAGTACTTC. Encoded protein: CASSLVGDQETQYF. This rearrangement joins TRBV5-1 to TRBJ2-5; D possibly uses TRBD1 or TRBD2 (5 bases each). The V gene lost 0 bases and the J gene lost 2 bases, with 8 bases spanning the gap. Germline CDR1 reads SGHRS; CDR2 reads YFSETQ. The CDR3 is 14 amino acids.

The chain joins TRBV6-8 to TRBJ2-3, with a tentative D call TRBD2 (5 bases). From germline, CDR1 is MNHGY and CDR2 SAAAGT. This CDR3 spans 13 amino acids. V was cut by 6 bases and J by 4 bases, with 11 bases left in between. The CDR3 DNA is TGTGCCAGCAGCACTCAGAGGGCAGATACGCAGTATTTT. This sequence encodes CASSTQRADTQYF.

The gene calls are TRBV15 and TRBJ2-5, with a tentative D call TRBD1 (6 bases). Deletions cut 3 bases from V and 2 bases from J, with 13 bases between. CDR1 and CDR2 (germline): LNHNV, YYDKDF (reference sequence). The CDR3 has 15 residues. The CDR3 reads CATSSFSDRQETQYF. In DNA, the CDR3 is TGTGCCACCAGCAGTTTTTCGGACAGACAAGAGACCCAGTACTTC.

This chain links TRBV12-5 with TRBJ1-6, with a possible D match to TRBD1 (5 bases). The germline V gene encodes CDR1 LGHNT and CDR2 FRNRAP. The V gene lost 8 bases and the J gene lost 9 bases, with 8 bases spanning the gap. The CDR3 loop spans 11 amino acids. CDR3 sequence: CASQGGSPLHF. The CDR3 nucleotides are TGTGCTAGTCAGGGCGGTTCACCCCTCCACTTT.

This clone turned up a few times. The chain carries TRBV14 and TRBJ2-7, with unresolved D. Germline V gene data show CDR1 as SGHDN and CDR2 as FVKESK. Trimming left V 1 base short and J 5 bases short, with 9 bases between. This CDR3 spans 13 amino acids. The CDR3 nucleotides are TGTGCCAGCAGCCAAGTAATAGGGCACGAGCAGTACTTC. Protein sequence: CASSQVIGHEQYF.

This clone was seen a handful of times. The chain joins TRBV5-1 to TRBJ1-1, with D perhaps matching TRBD1 (5 bases). V was cut by 4 bases and J by 1 base, with 14 bases left in between. Germline CDR1 reads SGHRS; CDR2 reads YFSETQ. The CDR3 spans 15 residues. The CDR3 region has the DNA TGCGCCAGCAGCGTCCAGGGACTCGAGAACACTGAAGCTTTCTTT. Protein sequence: CASSVQGLENTEAFF.

There are a few counts of this clone. This chain uses TRBV6-8 with TRBJ2-3, with 8 bases lining up with TRBD1. The germline CDR1 and CDR2 sequences are MNHGY and SAAAGT. J gave up 1 base and V 5 bases, and 2 bases lay outside the gene matches. The CDR3 loop spans 14 amino acids. The CDR3 coding sequence is TGTGCCAGCAGTGAGACAGGGGGCACAGATACGCAGTATTTT. Translation: CASSETGGTDTQYF.

This clone was seen a handful of times. The chain joins TRBV18 to TRBJ2-2; no firm D call. The CDR3 runs 15 residues. Germline V gene sequence: CDR1 KGHSH, CDR2 LQKENI. V lost 2 bases and J lost 6, with 13 bases in between. DNA for the CDR3: TGTGCCAGCTCACCAAGCACGGCCAATCCCGGGGAGCTGTTTTTT. It specifies CASSPSTANPGELFF.

V gene TRBV12-5 combines with J gene TRBJ2-3; D is undetermined. Germline assignment: CDR1 LGHNT and CDR2 FRNRAP. The V end lost 0 bases, the J end lost 3 bases, and 1 base lay between the germline ends. CDR3 length: 12 residues. DNA of the CDR3: TGTGCTAGTGGTTTGGTGACAGATACGCAGTATTTT. This translates into CASGLVTDTQYF. The full variable domain, in which reference TRBV12-5 and TRBJ2-3 provide the parts outside the CDR3, is DARVTQTPRHKVTEMGQEVTMRCQPILGHNTVFWYRQTMMQGLELLAYFRNRAPLDDSGMPKDRFSAEMPDATLATLKIQPSEPRDSAVYFCASGLVTDTQYFGPGTRLTVL.

A few counts support this clone. The chain uses TRBV11-3 and TRBJ2-5, with D possibly TRBD2 on 5 matching bases. Germline CDR1 and CDR2: SGHNT and YENEEA. The CDR3 is 15 residues long. The V and J ends lost 4 bases and 1 base respectively, with 13 bases between them. The CDR3 region has the DNA TGTGCCAGCAGCTCCCGGCCTAGCCCCCAAGAGACCCAGTACTTC. This gives the protein CASSSRPSPQETQYF.